Below are 18 T cell receptor beta chains sequenced from a single sample in a study of shared clonotypes between healthy human individuals. Using immunoSEQ multiplex PCR, the repertoire was profiled, and TCRdb retains in-frame clones only, with some absent. The sample yields approximately 2,000,000 clones, approximately 90% seen once. The sample comprised naive CD4+ T cells from PBMCs. The subset denotes: CD45RA+ positively selected. These receptors came from a man between 18 and 35 years old in good health. Some clones in this sample may be carry-over from other donors' samples.

The chain carries TRBV18 and TRBJ1-4, with 11 nucleotides matching TRBD1. The CDR3 spans 16 residues. Losses at the gene ends were 4 bases for V and 8 bases for J; bases not matched to a gene: 9. CDR1 and CDR2 (germline): KGHSH, LQKENI. The CDR3 region has the DNA TGTGCCAGCTCACGCCGGGACAGGGGGTTGGAAGAAAAACTGTTTTTT. It encodes CASSRRDRGLEEKLFF. The full variable domain, with the rest looked up from reference TRBV18 and TRBJ1-4, is NAGVMQNPRHLVRRRGQEARLRCSPMKGHSHVYWYRQLPEEGLKFMVYLQKENIIDESGMPKERFSAEFPKEGPSILRIQQVVRGDSAAYFCASSRRDRGLEEKLFFGSGTQLSVL.

The V gene is TRBV4-2, the J gene TRBJ2-5; TRBD2 aligns across 12 bases. Unmatched junction bases numbered 18, after V lost 3 bases and J lost 7 bases. The CDR3 spans 19 residues. Germline V gene lookup returns CDR1 LGHNA and CDR2 YNFKEQ. In DNA form, the CDR3 reads TGTGCCAGCAGCCATACCCTTGCCCCGGGACTAGCGGGTGGCGGGACCCAGTACTTC. It translates to CASSHTLAPGLAGGGTQYF.

CDR3 loop: CASSVRLAGAGDTQYF. CDR3 coding DNA: TGTGCCAGCAGCGTAAGACTAGCGGGAGCGGGAGATACGCAGTATTTT. The gene calls are TRBV7-2 and TRBJ2-3; 12 bases line up with TRBD2. The CDR3 loop spans 16 amino acids. Germline V gene lookup returns CDR1 SGHTA and CDR2 FQGNSA. J was trimmed by 5 bases and V by 5 bases; bases with no gene match: 8. The full variable domain, in which reference TRBV7-2 and TRBJ2-3 provide the parts outside the CDR3, is GAGVSQSPSNKVTEKGKDVELRCDPISGHTALYWYRQSLGQGLEFLIYFQGNSAPDKSGLPSDRFSAERTGGSVSTLTIQRTQQEDSAVYLCASSVRLAGAGDTQYFGPGTRLTVL.

V usage is TRBV6-5 and J usage is TRBJ1-5; perhaps TRBD1 as D (6 bases). Germline V gives CDR1 MNHEY, CDR2 SVGAGI. This CDR3 contains 13 residues. V lost 8 bases to trimming and J lost 3 bases, with 11 bases between them. The CDR3 DNA sequence: TGTGCCAGCGCAGGACAGATCAATCAGCCCCAGCATTTT. It specifies CASAGQINQPQHF.

The rearrangement links TRBV9 to TRBJ2-1; weak D call: TRBD1 (5 bases). The CDR3 covers 14 residues. Germline-derived CDR1 and CDR2 are SGDLS and YYNGEE. V was cut by 8 bases and J by 3 bases, with 15 bases left in between. DNA of the CDR3: TGTGCCAGTAATGAACAAGGACACTACAATGAGCAGTTCTTC. Protein sequence: CASNEQGHYNEQFF.

The chain uses TRBV6-5 and TRBJ2-7, with 7 bases that match TRBD1. From germline, CDR1 is MNHEY and CDR2 SVGAGI. V shed 5 bases, J shed 9 bases, and the junction held 7 bases outside the gene matches. This CDR3 is 12 amino acids long. CDR3 nucleotides: TGTGCCAGCAGTCCCAGGGACAGAGCGCAGTACTTC. Translated: CASSPRDRAQYF.

The V and J genes are TRBV11-3 and TRBJ2-7, with D possibly being TRBD2 (6 bases). In germline, CDR1 is SGHNT, CDR2 YENEEA. This CDR3 comprises 15 residues. Trimming removed 1 base from V and 2 bases from J, with 12 bases in between. CDR3 sequence: CASSLGSGGTYEQYF. CDR3 in DNA: TGTGCCAGCAGCTTAGGATCCGGCGGGACCTACGAGCAGTACTTC.

This chain links TRBV4-1 with TRBJ2-3, with TRBD1 matching over 9 bases. Looked up from germline, CDR1 is MGHRA and CDR2 is YSYEKL. V trimming: 1 base; J trimming: 5 bases; junction bases outside the gene matches: 4. The CDR3 totals 15 residues. The CDR3 bases are TGCGCCAGCAGCCAAGCCGGGACAGGGTTAGATACGCAGTATTTT. It translates to CASSQAGTGLDTQYF.

The gene calls are TRBV5-1 and TRBJ2-5, with a weak D call TRBD2 (5 bases). Germline assignment: CDR1 SGHRS and CDR2 YFSETQ. V shed 2 bases and J shed 2 bases, with 10 bases lying between them. CDR3 size: 14 residues. CDR3 sequence reads: CASSFGLNQETQYF. CDR3 nucleotides: TGCGCCAGCAGCTTCGGACTGAATCAAGAGACCCAGTACTTC. Using reference TRBV5-1 and TRBJ2-5 for the parts outside the CDR3, the full variable domain is KAGVTQTPRYLIKTRGQQVTLSCSPISGHRSVSWYQQTPGQGLQFLFEYFSETQRNKGNFPGRFSGRQFSNSRSEMNVSTLELGDSALYLCASSFGLNQETQYFGPGTRLLVL.

This rearrangement joins TRBV27 to TRBJ1-5; D not resolved. Germline V gives CDR1 MNHEY, CDR2 SMNVEV (reference sequence). This CDR3 is built from 13 residues. Between the trimmed V and J ends, which lost 0 bases and 3 bases, there was a span of 3 bases. CDR3 region: CASSLSNNQPQHF. DNA for the CDR3: TGTGCCAGCAGTTTATCGAACAATCAGCCCCAGCATTTT.

Of note for this clone: The sample contains more than one DNA sequence encoding this CDR3. The gene calls are TRBV5-1 and TRBJ1-3; D gene ambiguous. Per the germline V gene, CDR1 is SGHRS and CDR2 is YFSETQ. The CDR3 length is 14 residues. V was cut by 0 bases and J by 2 bases, with 6 bases left in between. The CDR3 DNA sequence: TGCGCCAGCAGCTTGGCGGGCACTGGAAACACCATATATTTT. It translates to CASSLAGTGNTIYF. The full variable domain, completed using reference TRBV5-1 and TRBJ1-3, is KAGVTQTPRYLIKTRGQQVTLSCSPISGHRSVSWYQQTPGQGLQFLFEYFSETQRNKGNFPGRFSGRQFSNSRSEMNVSTLELGDSALYLCASSLAGTGNTIYFGEGSWLTVV.

The gene calls are TRBV7-9 and TRBJ1-2; weak D call: TRBD1 (6 bases). Trimming stripped 5 bases from V and 4 bases from J, with 20 bases between. This CDR3 contains 16 residues. CDR1 is SEHNR, CDR2 FQNEAQ, per germline (reference sequence). Here the CDR3 DNA reads TGTGCCAGCAGCCAAGGTGGGGGGGGGCTCGTCTATGGCTACACCTTC. It codes for CASSQGGGGLVYGYTF.

The count of this clone is one. This chain links TRBV7-8 with TRBJ2-1, with D unresolved. Germline lookup yields CDR1 SGHVS and CDR2 FQNEAQ. V was clipped by 1 base and J by 3 bases, with 10 bases between them. The CDR3 is 15 residues long. CDR3 nucleotide sequence: TGTGCCAGCAGCTTAGAACGCCGCCGCTACAATGAGCAGTTCTTC. This codes for CASSLERRRYNEQFF.

The J gene is TRBJ1-2, the V gene TRBV2, with D maybe TRBD1 (5 bases). Germline-derived CDR1 and CDR2 are SNHLY and FYNNEI. Trimming pared 2 bases from V and 4 bases from J, leaving 14 bases between. The CDR3 length is 15 residues. The CDR3 protein is CASSERGQGSYGYTF. For the CDR3, the DNA is TGTGCCAGCAGTGAAAGGGGTCAGGGAAGCTATGGCTACACCTTC.

The rearrangement joins TRBV21-1 to TRBJ2-1; TRBD2, the D gene given by the table, was not confirmed from the DNA. TRBV21-1 is flagged as a pseudogene. The CDR3 has 16 residues. The CDR3 DNA follows: TGTGCCAGCAGCAAACTACCGGGAGATCTTTACAATGAGCAGTTCTTC. This translates into CASSKLPGDLYNEQFF.

This sequence joins TRBV5-1 and TRBJ2-5; TRBD2 is a possible D gene (5 bases). The V gene's germline CDR1 is SGHRS and CDR2 YFSETQ. With 0 bases removed from V and 5 bases from J, the gap between germline ends came to 11 bases. CDR3 length: 14 amino acids. The CDR3 is CASSLARGLETQYF. CDR3 DNA sequence: TGCGCCAGCAGCTTGGCTCGGGGTTTGGAGACCCAGTACTTC.

Remarks on this clone: Other DNA sequences in this sample translate to the same CDR3. The gene calls are TRBV29-1 and TRBJ1-1; D remains unclear. The CDR3 is 12 amino acids. Germline V gene data show CDR1 as SQVTM and CDR2 as ANQGSEA. Trimming removed 4 bases from V and 3 bases from J, with 9 bases in between. The CDR3 DNA is TGCAGCGTTGGCGAGGGTGACACTGAAGCTTTCTTT. Translation: CSVGEGDTEAFF.

This clone came up a few times. The CDR3 DNA follows: TGTGCCTGGGTACAGGACCTCGCAGCTTTCTTT. Its protein product is CAWVQDLAAFF. The chain joins TRBV30 to TRBJ1-1; maybe TRBD1 (5 bases). The germline gives CDR1 GTSNPN, CDR2 SVGIG (reference sequence). The CDR3 is 11 residues long. V was cut by 5 bases and J by 10 bases, with 14 bases left in between.